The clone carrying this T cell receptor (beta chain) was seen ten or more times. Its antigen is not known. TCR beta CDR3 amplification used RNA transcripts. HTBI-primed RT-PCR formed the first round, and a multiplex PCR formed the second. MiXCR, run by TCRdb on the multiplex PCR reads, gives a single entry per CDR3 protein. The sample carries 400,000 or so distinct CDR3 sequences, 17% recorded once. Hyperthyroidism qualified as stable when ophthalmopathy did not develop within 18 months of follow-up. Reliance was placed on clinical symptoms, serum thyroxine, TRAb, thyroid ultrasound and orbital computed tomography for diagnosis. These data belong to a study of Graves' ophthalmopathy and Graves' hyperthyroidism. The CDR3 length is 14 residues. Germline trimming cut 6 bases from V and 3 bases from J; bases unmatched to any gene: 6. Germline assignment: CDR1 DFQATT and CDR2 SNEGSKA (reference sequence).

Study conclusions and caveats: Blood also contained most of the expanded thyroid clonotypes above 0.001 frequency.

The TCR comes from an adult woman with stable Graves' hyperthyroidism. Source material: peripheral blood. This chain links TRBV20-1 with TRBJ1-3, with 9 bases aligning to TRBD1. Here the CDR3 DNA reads TGCAGTGCCTCACAGGGGGCTGGTGGAAACACCATATATTTT. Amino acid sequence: CSASQGAGGNTIYF.